These 28 T cell receptor beta chains were all obtained from the same sample, sequenced in a study of Graves' ophthalmopathy and Graves' hyperthyroidism. RNA served as the template for amplifying TCR beta CDR3 regions. Second-round multiplex PCR came after a first-round RT-PCR that employed HTBI primers. TCRdb analysed the multiplex PCR reads with MiXCR anew, one entry per CDR3 protein. This sample yields about 740,000 distinct CDR3 sequences, of which roughly two fifths are seen a single time; 44% belongs to the top ten. Sample: peripheral blood. These receptors originate from an adult man with Graves' ophthalmopathy.

The J gene is TRBJ1-1, the V gene TRBV20-1; D is uncertain. The germline V gene encodes CDR1 DFQATT and CDR2 SNEGSKA (reference sequence). The CDR3 sequence is 16 residues long. Trimming took off 1 base at V and 3 bases at J, with 18 bases between the two ends. This CDR3 reads CSARVSFGTADTEAFF. DNA of the CDR3: TGCAGTGCTAGAGTGTCGTTTGGAACGGCGGACACTGAAGCTTTCTTT.

In this sample, this clonotype turned up a few times. The V and J genes are TRBV4-3 and TRBJ2-7, with unresolved D. The germline gives CDR1 LGHNA, CDR2 YSLEER. Trimming removed 1 base at V and 0 bases at J, with 10 bases between. CDR3 length: 15 amino acids. CDR3 protein: CASSQGLLVSYEQYF. The CDR3 nucleotides read TGCGCCAGCAGCCAAGGCCTGTTGGTCTCCTACGAGCAGTACTTC.

This clonotype was seen many times. This chain uses TRBV7-8 with TRBJ1-4, with 7 bases fitting TRBD1. After removal of 6 bases from V and 6 bases from J, the junction contained 10 bases not matched to a gene. Germline V gene lookup returns CDR1 SGHVS and CDR2 FQNEAQ. This CDR3 comprises 15 residues. CDR3 sequence: CASSYRTGRHEKLFF. CDR3 nucleotides: TGTGCCAGCAGTTACCGGACAGGCAGGCATGAAAAACTGTTTTTT.

This clonotype was observed a handful of times. The chain is built from TRBV7-9 and TRBJ1-1; D not resolved. CDR3 length: 15 residues. The germline V gene encodes CDR1 SEHNR and CDR2 FQNEAQ (reference sequence). The V end lost 4 bases, the J end lost 0 bases, and 12 bases lay between the germline ends. As DNA, the CDR3 is TGTGCCAGCAGCTCCCTAGGGCGGCTGAACACTGAAGCTTTCTTT. Translated: CASSSLGRLNTEAFF.

This clonotype was seen a few times. The gene calls are TRBV20-1 and TRBJ1-1; D is ambiguous. The V gene lost 6 bases and the J gene lost 2 bases, with 10 bases spanning the gap. Germline CDR1 reads DFQATT; CDR2 reads SNEGSKA (reference sequence). The CDR3 spans 12 residues. The CDR3 spells CSAPGDNTEAFF. CDR3 nucleotide sequence: TGCAGTGCACCGGGAGATAACACTGAAGCTTTCTTT.

This clonotype was recorded a few times. The chain combines TRBV7-9 with TRBJ2-2; 11 bases agree with TRBD2. Trimming at V came to 4 bases and at J to 5 bases, leaving 6 bases not matched to a gene. Germline-derived CDR1 and CDR2 are SEHNR and FQNEAQ (reference sequence). The CDR3 contains 16 residues. CDR3 nucleotides: TGTGCCAGCAGCTCACTAGCGGGAGACTGGACCGGGGAGCTGTTTTTT. This gives the protein CASSSLAGDWTGELFF.

This clonotype was seen only a few times. A single base separates this from a much larger clone, so it may be a read error. The chain couples TRBV24-1 to TRBJ1-2; a possible D gene is TRBD1 (5 bases). CDR3 size: 14 residues. In germline, CDR1 is KGHDR, CDR2 SFDVKD. This chain's CDR3 is CTTSDPGTAYGYTF. CDR3 in DNA: TGTACCACCAGTGATCCCGGGACGGCATATGGCTACACCTTC.

J is TRBJ2-5 and V is TRBV12-3 or TRBV12-4, with TRBD1 identical over 7 bases. The CDR3 is 13 amino acids. V dropped 4 bases and J dropped 14; count of bases not matched to a gene: 13. The CDR3 DNA reads TGTGCCAGCAGTTACTCGTTAGACAGGGCCAGCTACTTC. Protein sequence: CASSYSLDRASYF.

This clonotype was detected a few times. The chain couples TRBV7-9 to TRBJ1-2; 7 bases agree with TRBD1. CDR1 is SEHNR, CDR2 FQNEAQ, per germline (reference sequence). The trim removed 3 bases at V and 1 base at J, leaving 8 bases unmatched. This CDR3 is 16 amino acids long. The CDR3 region has the DNA TGTGCCAGCAGCTTTGGGGGACAGAGCCTTAACTATGGCTACACCTTC. This sequence encodes CASSFGGQSLNYGYTF.

The CDR3 loop reads CATSRGTGIIWEEKLFF. CDR3 in DNA: TGTGCCACCAGCCGAGGGACAGGGATAATTTGGGAGGAAAAACTGTTTTTT. The chain combines TRBV15 with TRBJ1-4; 9 bases match TRBD1. The trim removed 5 bases at V and 8 bases at J, leaving 15 bases unmatched. Germline V gene sequence: CDR1 LNHNV, CDR2 YYDKDF (reference sequence). This CDR3 has 17 amino acids. Together with reference TRBV15 and TRBJ1-4, the CDR3 gives the full variable domain: DAMVIQNPRYQVTQFGKPVTLSCSQTLNHNVMYWYQQKSSQAPKLLFHYYDKDFNNEADTPDNFQSRRPNTSFCFLDIRSPGLGDTAMYLCATSRGTGIIWEEKLFFGSGTQLSVL.

This clonotype was seen once. A much larger clone differs by one base, so this may be a read error. The V call is TRBV7-9, the J call TRBJ1-1; the D gene is possibly TRBD1 (6 bases). From germline, CDR1 is SEHNR and CDR2 FQNEAQ (reference sequence). The CDR3 is 15 residues long. The CDR3 DNA reads as TGTGCCAGCAGCATCGGGGACATTAGGTACACTGAAGCTTCCTTT. It is translated as CASSIGDIRYTEASF.

Worth noting for this clonotype: Since a much larger clone is just one base distant, this may be a read error. The CDR3 region has the DNA TGTGCCAGCAGCTTTACAGACAATCAGCCCCAGCATTTT. Protein: CASSFTDNQPQHF. The rearrangement links TRBV7-3 to TRBJ1-5; the D is unclear. There are 13 residues in the CDR3. The V end was cut by 3 bases, the J end by 3 bases, with 6 bases between. Germline V gives CDR1 SGHTA, CDR2 FQGTGA.

The sample holds a few counts of this clonotype. The J gene is TRBJ2-7, the V gene TRBV6-6; D gene uncertain. CDR1 is MNHNY, CDR2 SVGAGI, per germline (reference sequence). V was cut by 7 bases and J by 2 bases, with 15 bases left in between. The CDR3 is made up of 14 amino acids. Here the CDR3 DNA reads TGTGCCAGCACCGAGGCTACGTCCACCTACGAGCAGTACTTC. As protein: CASTEATSTYEQYF.

This clonotype showed up many times. The J gene is TRBJ1-2, the V gene TRBV2; D ambiguous. Germline-derived CDR1 and CDR2 are SNHLY and FYNNEI. Between the trimmed V and J ends, which lost 9 bases and 8 bases, there was a span of 13 bases. The CDR3 spans 11 residues. The CDR3 is CASGLDRGYTF. CDR3 in DNA: TGTGCCAGTGGACTCGATCGGGGCTACACCTTC.

This clonotype was observed a handful of times. The rearrangement joins TRBV20-1 to TRBJ1-4, with D possibly matching TRBD1 (6 bases). There are 16 residues in the CDR3. Per germline, CDR1 DFQATT and CDR2 SNEGSKA (reference sequence). V dropped 4 bases and J dropped 4 bases, with 19 bases sitting between them. CDR3 DNA sequence: TGCAGTGCTACCATGACAGGAGCCCGAATTAATGAAAAACTGTTTTTT. Its protein product is CSATMTGARINEKLFF.

A few counts support this clonotype. The chain links TRBV5-5 to TRBJ2-7; 7 bases fit TRBD1. Germline-derived CDR1 and CDR2 are SGHKS and YYEKEE (reference sequence). The J segment lost 1 base and the V segment lost 5 bases, leaving 3 bases of the junction unmatched. The CDR3 sequence is 13 residues long. In DNA, the CDR3 is TGTGCCAGCAGGACGGACAGGTCCTACGAGCAGTACTTC. This translates into CASRTDRSYEQYF. The complete variable domain, with remaining parts taken from reference TRBV5-5 and TRBJ2-7, reads DAGVTQSPTHLIKTRGQQVTLRCSPISGHKSVSWYQQVLGQGPQFIFQYYEKEERGRGNFPDRFSARQFPNYSSELNVNALLLGDSALYLCASRTDRSYEQYFGPGTRLTVT.

This chain links TRBV7-2 with TRBJ2-2, with D tentatively TRBD2 (6 bases). With 3 bases removed from V and 3 bases from J, the gap between germline ends came to 11 bases. Per germline, CDR1 SGHTA and CDR2 FQGNSA. The length of the CDR3 is 15 residues. In nucleotides, the CDR3 is TGTGCCAGCAGCTTTGGGGGGATTGACACCGGGGAGCTGTTTTTT. Protein product: CASSFGGIDTGELFF.

The V gene is TRBV9, the J gene TRBJ2-7; D is unclear. V shed 0 bases and J shed 7 bases, with 2 bases lying between them. Germline values: CDR1 SGDLS, CDR2 YYNGEE. The CDR3 runs to 10 residues. The CDR3 spells CASSVGEQYF. Here the CDR3 DNA reads TGTGCCAGCAGCGTAGGGGAGCAGTACTTC.

The rearrangement joins TRBV20-1 to TRBJ2-7, with D tentatively TRBD1 (6 bases). Trimming cost V 4 bases and J 3 bases, with 19 bases left between them. The CDR3 is 15 amino acids. From germline, CDR1 is DFQATT and CDR2 SNEGSKA (reference sequence). In DNA form, the CDR3 reads TGCAGTGCTACTAAAGGTGGGGCAGGGGACTACGAGCAGTACTTC. Encoded protein: CSATKGGAGDYEQYF.

V usage is TRBV25-1 and J usage is TRBJ2-7; no definite D call. The CDR3 length is 14 residues. V lost 5 bases and J lost 3, with 14 bases in between. CDR1 and CDR2 (germline): MGHDK, SYGVNS. CDR3 sequence (DNA): TGTGCCAGCAGTTTAAGAGGCAGACACTACGAGCAGTACTTC. Its protein is CASSLRGRHYEQYF.

The J gene is TRBJ2-7, the V gene TRBV7-2, with a weak D call TRBD2 (5 bases). There are 12 residues in the CDR3. Germline CDR1 and CDR2: SGHTA and FQGNSA. V gave up 6 bases and J gave up 7 bases, with 13 bases separating them. The CDR3 sequence: CASSATPGEQYF. As DNA, the CDR3 is TGTGCCAGCAGTGCAACCCCGGGGGAGCAGTACTTC.

The chain carries TRBV29-1 and TRBJ2-7; D may correspond to TRBD1 or TRBD2 (5 bases each). Looked up from germline, CDR1 is SQVTM and CDR2 is ANQGSEA. The V end lost 3 bases, the J end lost 1 base, and 13 bases lay between the germline ends. The CDR3 runs 14 residues. CDR3: CSVDDGDESYEQYF. Written as DNA, the CDR3 is TGCAGCGTTGATGACGGGGACGAATCCTACGAGCAGTACTTC.

The genes are TRBV29-1 and TRBJ1-1, with D tentatively TRBD1 (5 bases). The CDR3 loop spans 14 amino acids. V gave up 3 bases and J gave up 0 bases, with 11 bases separating them. In germline, CDR1 is SQVTM, CDR2 ANQGSEA. The CDR3: CSVEGLALNTEAFF. CDR3 coding DNA: TGCAGCGTTGAGGGACTAGCGTTGAACACTGAAGCTTTCTTT.

This rearrangement joins TRBV2 to TRBJ2-7, with TRBD1 identical over 7 bases. The CDR3 consists of 12 residues. In germline, CDR1 is SNHLY, CDR2 FYNNEI. V lost 6 bases and J lost 7; bases outside the gene matches: 6. This CDR3 is CASRETGQEQYF. Written as DNA, the CDR3 is TGTGCCAGCAGAGAGACAGGGCAAGAGCAGTACTTC.

This clonotype was counted a few times. The chain combines TRBV20-1 with TRBJ1-5, with D maybe TRBD1 (6 bases). This CDR3 has 15 residues. Germline-derived CDR1 and CDR2 are DFQATT and SNEGSKA (reference sequence). Trimming removed 0 bases from V and 2 bases from J, with 11 bases in between. The CDR3 region has the DNA TGCAGTGCTAGAGAAGGGGGAGGTGGCAATCAGCCCCAGCATTTT. It translates to CSAREGGGGNQPQHF.

This clonotype was seen a few times. J is TRBJ2-5 and V is TRBV7-2, with 10 nucleotides matching TRBD2. V lost 2 bases, J lost 5 bases, and 8 bases stayed unmatched. This CDR3 is built from 16 residues. From germline, CDR1 is SGHTA and CDR2 FQGNSA. The DNA for the CDR3 is TGTGCCAGCAGCTTACAAAGCGGGAGGGCCGGGGAGACCCAGTACTTC. This codes for CASSLQSGRAGETQYF.

The sample holds many counts of this clonotype. This chain uses TRBV7-2 with TRBJ2-5; TRBD1 matches 8 bases. CDR1 is SGHTA, CDR2 FQGNSA, per germline. The CDR3 sequence is 14 residues long. Germline trimming cut 5 bases from V and 4 bases from J; bases unmatched to any gene: 6. In DNA form, the CDR3 reads TGTGCCAGCAGCCAAGACAGGGGCGGAGAGACCCAGTACTTC. Translating gives CASSQDRGGETQYF.

This chain connects TRBV7-2 to TRBJ2-2; TRBD1 is a possible D gene (5 bases). This CDR3 contains 14 residues. Germline V CDR1 and CDR2: SGHTA, FQGNSA. V dropped 8 bases and J dropped 1 base, with 11 bases sitting between them. The CDR3 sequence is CASGRTLNTGELFF. CDR3 sequence (DNA): TGTGCCAGCGGAAGGACACTGAACACCGGGGAGCTGTTTTTT.